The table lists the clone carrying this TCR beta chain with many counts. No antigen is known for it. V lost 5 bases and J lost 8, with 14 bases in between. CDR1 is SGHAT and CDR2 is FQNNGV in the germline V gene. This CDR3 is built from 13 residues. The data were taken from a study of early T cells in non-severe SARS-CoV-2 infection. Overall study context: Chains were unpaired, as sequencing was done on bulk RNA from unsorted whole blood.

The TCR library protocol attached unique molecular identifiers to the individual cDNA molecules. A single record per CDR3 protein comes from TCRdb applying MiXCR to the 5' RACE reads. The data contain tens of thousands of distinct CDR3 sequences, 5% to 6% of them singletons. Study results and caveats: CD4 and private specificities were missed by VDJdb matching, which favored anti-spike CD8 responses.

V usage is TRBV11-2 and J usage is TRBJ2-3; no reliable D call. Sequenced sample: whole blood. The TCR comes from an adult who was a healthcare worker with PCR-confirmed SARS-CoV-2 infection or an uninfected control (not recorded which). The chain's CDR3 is CASSPHPLPTQYF. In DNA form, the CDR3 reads TGTGCCAGCAGCCCACACCCGCTACCTACGCAGTATTTT.